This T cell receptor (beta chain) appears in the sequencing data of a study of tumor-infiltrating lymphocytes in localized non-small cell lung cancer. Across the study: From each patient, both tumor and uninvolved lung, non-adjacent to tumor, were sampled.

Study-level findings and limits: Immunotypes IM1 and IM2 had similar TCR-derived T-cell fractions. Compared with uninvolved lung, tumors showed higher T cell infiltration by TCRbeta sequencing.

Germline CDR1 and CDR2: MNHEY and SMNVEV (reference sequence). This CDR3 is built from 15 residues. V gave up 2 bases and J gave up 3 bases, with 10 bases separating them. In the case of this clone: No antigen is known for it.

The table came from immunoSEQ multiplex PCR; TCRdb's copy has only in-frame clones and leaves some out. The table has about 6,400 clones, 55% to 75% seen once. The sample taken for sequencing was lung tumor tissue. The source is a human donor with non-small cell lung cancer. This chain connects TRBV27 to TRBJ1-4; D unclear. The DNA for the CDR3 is TGTGCCAGCAGTTTAAAGGGAGGTTCTAATGAAAAACTGTTTTTT. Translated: CASSLKGGSNEKLFF.